This T cell receptor beta chain was retrieved from a study of T cells in Graves' hyperthyroidism and ophthalmopathy. General study findings and limits: Ophthalmopathy was identified by the model a median around 6.9 months ahead of onset.

Newly diagnosed patients aged 18 to 65 had hyperthyroidism of under 2 months' duration. Exclusions: uncontrolled infection, other autoimmune disease, pregnancy, lactation. V was pared by 4 bases and J by 9 bases, with 16 bases between. CDR3 size: 14 residues. Per the germline V gene, CDR1 is LNHDA and CDR2 is SQIVND (reference sequence). The source material, RNA transcripts, was used to amplify TCR beta CDR3 regions. A set of HTBI primers served as the primers for a first-round RT-PCR of the TCR CDR3. TCRdb independently ran MiXCR on the multiplex PCR reads; one entry per CDR3 protein. The repertoire holds about 480,000 distinct CDR3 sequences, with approximately 14% as singletons. As concerns this clonotype: Its antigen is unidentified.

The sequence derives from a woman aged 18-35 years with Graves' hyperthyroidism. Sequencing was performed on blood. The chain carries TRBV19 and TRBJ2-1; no reliable D call. This CDR3 reads CASSRAATLPEQFF. In nucleotides, the CDR3 is TGTGCCAGTAGTAGGGCCGCTACCCTTCCTGAGCAGTTCTTC.